The next 3 T cell receptor beta chains were all read from a single sample in a study of cytomegalovirus exposure and HLA in healthy donors. PCR involved 60 Vbeta and 13 Jbeta primers. Some clones are missing from TCRdb's copy, which holds only in-frame ones; the method was immunoSEQ multiplex PCR. The table lists roughly 160,000 clones, about 65% of them singletons. Sequenced material: PBMCs. These receptors were taken from a girl aged 10 to 17 in good health and CMV-seronegative.

V gene TRBV6-5 combines with J gene TRBJ2-6, with TRBD1 as a possible D gene (5 bases). Germline V CDR1 and CDR2: MNHEY, SVGAGI. This CDR3 is built from 15 residues. V was clipped by 3 bases and J by 2 bases, with 8 bases between them. Here the CDR3 reads CASSYQGAGANVLTF. The CDR3 DNA is TGTGCCAGCAGTTATCAAGGGGCTGGGGCCAACGTCCTGACTTTC.

In this sample, this clone turned up a few times. This chain joins TRBV5-4 and TRBJ2-1; tentatively, D is TRBD2 (7 bases). The CDR3 is 16 amino acids. Germline CDR1 reads SGHNT; CDR2 reads YYREEE (reference sequence). With 0 bases removed from V and 7 bases from J, the gap between germline ends came to 17 bases. CDR3 sequence: CASSLAGGGLGNEQFF. The CDR3 nucleotides read TGTGCCAGCAGCTTGGCTGGGGGGGGCCTGGGAAATGAGCAGTTCTTC.

This sequence joins TRBV28 and TRBJ1-5; unclear D gene. The CDR3 covers 14 residues. Trimming stripped 0 bases from V and 2 bases from J, with 5 bases between. CDR1 and CDR2 from the germline V gene are MDHEN and SYDVKM. This CDR3 is CASSLWEGNQPQHF. The CDR3 coding sequence is TGTGCCAGCAGTTTATGGGAGGGCAATCAGCCCCAGCATTTT.